This T cell receptor beta chain was observed in a study of blood T cell repertoires in COVID-19. Study-wide background: T cells, B-cell-depleted T cells, or PBMCs provided the cDNA or gDNA that served as material.

Everyone who took part was roughly 18 to 90 years old, and they came from about 23 US areas. Either two negative PCRs, clearance, or symptom resolution qualified Cohort 3 donors as recovered. Per the original data handling: Reference gene primer amplification gave nucleated cell count estimates. Method: immunoSEQ multiplex PCR; TCRdb's copy keeps in-frame clones and lacks some. The D gene and trimming were derived from the DNA, and the V and J assignments and clone size from that table. The sample has fewer than 400,000 clones, about 91% seen once. This receptor was identified in a woman under 30 who had recovered from COVID-19. Sequenced input: PBMCs or T cells enriched from blood (not recorded which).

The CDR3 nucleotides read TGCGCCAGCAGGTACCTGACTAGTGGCACAGATACGCAGTATTTT. Amino acids: CASRYLTSGTDTQYF. This chain joins TRBV5-1 and TRBJ2-3; perhaps TRBD2 as D (6 bases). Trimming cost V 5 bases and J 1 base, with 14 bases left between them. Germline loops: CDR1 SGHRS, CDR2 YFSETQ. The CDR3 runs 15 residues.